The 10 T cell receptor beta chains below were found in one sample sequenced in a study of blood T cell repertoires in COVID-19. TCRdb keeps only in-frame clones here, not all; method: immunoSEQ multiplex PCR. The sample lists fewer than 200,000 clones, about 88% seen once, with roughly 25% in the top ten. The sample comprised peripheral blood. The receptors derive from a man in his fifties or sixties with acute or convalescent COVID-19.

This clone was seen a single time. The V gene is TRBV9, the J gene TRBJ2-3, with 10 bases aligning to TRBD2. CDR3 size: 15 residues. Looked up from germline, CDR1 is SGDLS and CDR2 is YYNGEE. V trimming: 2 bases; J trimming: 4 bases; junction bases outside the gene matches: 4. The CDR3 loop is CASSVASGSPDTQYF. CDR3 in DNA: TGTGCCAGCAGCGTGGCTAGCGGGAGTCCAGATACGCAGTATTTT.

The chain has TRBV5-1 and TRBJ2-2, with D possibly being TRBD2 (7 bases). Germline-derived CDR1 and CDR2 are SGHRS and YFSETQ. Trimming removed 3 bases at V and 3 bases at J, with 12 bases between. The CDR3 has 15 amino acids. CDR3 bases: TGCGCCAGCAGCTCCGAAGGGGGGGACACCGGGGAGCTGTTTTTT. It specifies CASSSEGGDTGELFF.

This clone was seen only once. This sequence joins TRBV19 and TRBJ2-7; 7 nucleotides align to TRBD1. Germline V lookup: CDR1 LNHDA, CDR2 SQIVND (reference sequence). Trimming removed 5 bases from V and 2 bases from J; junction bases left unmatched: 0. This CDR3 region has 12 residues. This CDR3 reads CASSDRAYEQYF. The CDR3 DNA reads TGTGCCAGTAGTGACAGGGCCTACGAGCAGTACTTC.

This chain links TRBV5-6 with TRBJ2-2; TRBD1 aligns across 11 bases. CDR1 and CDR2 from the germline V gene are SGHDT and YYEEEE. The CDR3 has 17 amino acids. Unmatched junction bases numbered 10, after V lost 4 bases and J lost 5 bases. CDR3 sequence (DNA): TGTGCCAGCAGCCGAAGGTCCGGGACAGGGGGGACCGGGGAGCTGTTTTTT. Protein: CASSRRSGTGGTGELFF.

In its sample, this clone was seen a few times. At the DNA level, this CDR3 is encoded by other sequences in the same sample as well. The chain recombines TRBV5-1 with TRBJ1-1; D gene unclear. Trimming took 0 bases from V and 0 from J, leaving 9 bases between them. CDR1 is SGHRS, CDR2 YFSETQ, per germline. The CDR3 is made up of 15 amino acids. In DNA, the CDR3 is TGCGCCAGCAGCTTGGTTAGCGGGGTGAACACTGAAGCTTTCTTT. As protein: CASSLVSGVNTEAFF.

Comment on this clone: One end of the junction does not line up with germline, which may come from a read error. This chain joins TRBV30 and TRBJ1-1; D is possibly TRBD1 (5 bases). This CDR3 has 12 amino acids. Germline V gives CDR1 GTSNPN, CDR2 SVGIG (reference sequence). CDR3 nucleotide sequence: TGTGCCTGGATTCTTGGTCGACGGGGGGTGACATTT. Its translation: CAWILGRRGVTF.

The chain joins TRBV4-1 to TRBJ2-7; 9 nucleotides agree with TRBD2. V lost 3 bases to trimming and J lost 4 bases; unmatched junction nucleotides: 19. This CDR3 region has 19 residues. CDR1 and CDR2 (germline): MGHRA, YSYEKL. The chain's CDR3 is CASSHVTSGALVPLYEQYF. In nucleotides, the CDR3 is TGCGCCAGCAGCCACGTGACTAGCGGTGCGTTGGTGCCCCTTTACGAGCAGTACTTC.

The J gene is TRBJ1-1, the V gene TRBV7-9; the D gene is possibly TRBD1 (5 bases). Trimming left V 5 bases short and J 4 bases short, with 11 bases between. CDR3 length equals 13 residues. From germline, CDR1 is SEHNR and CDR2 FQNEAQ (reference sequence). The CDR3 region has the DNA TGTGCCAGCAGCCTTCCAGGGTCCACTGAAGCTTTCTTT. The encoded protein is CASSLPGSTEAFF.

This chain uses TRBV7-8 with TRBJ2-5; 7 bases are a match to TRBD1. From germline, CDR1 is SGHVS and CDR2 FQNEAQ. The CDR3 is made up of 16 amino acids. Trimming cost V 2 bases and J 0 bases; bases outside gene matches: 6. The CDR3 DNA is TGTGCCAGCAGCTTAAGAGGAACAGGGGACCAAGAGACCCAGTACTTC. Translated: CASSLRGTGDQETQYF.

The rearrangement uses TRBV27 and TRBJ1-1; D perhaps matches TRBD1 (5 bases). V gave up 1 base and J gave up 5 bases, with 11 bases separating them. This CDR3 has 14 amino acids. CDR1 and CDR2 from the germline V gene are MNHEY and SMNVEV (reference sequence). This CDR3 reads CASSLYGGRTEAFF. The CDR3, as DNA: TGTGCCAGCAGTTTATACGGGGGGAGGACTGAAGCTTTCTTT.